A selection of T cell receptor beta chains follows, all from one sample in a study of shared clonotypes between healthy human individuals. Measured with immunoSEQ multiplex PCR; TCRdb has only the in-frame clones, and not every one. The sample includes about 2.4 million clones, approximately 93% seen only once; the top ten take 0.36%. The material sequenced was naive CD4+ T cells from PBMCs. The receptors here all came from a man between 18 and 29 years old in good health. Some clones in this sample may be carry-over from other donors' samples. Each CDR3 is given with its conserved first and last residue. A D gene is named only where the DNA matches it firmly. Not all rows give a size; the values are once, few, many and, for expanded clones, a class.

TRBJ2-1	few	TRBD2	TRBV7-6	16	TGTGCCAGCAGCTTAGCGGCGGGAGTATCCTACAATGAGCAGTTCTTC	CASSLAAGVSYNEQFF
TRBJ2-1	.	.	TRBV27	17	TGTGCCAGCAGTCCCCCGGGCTTTTTTAGCTCCTACAATGAGCAGTTCTTC	CASSPPGFFSSYNEQFF
TRBJ1-1	.	.	TRBV6-1	13	TGTGCCAGCAGTGACTATGGGACATTTGAAGCTTTCTTT	CASSDYGTFEAFF
TRBJ2-3	.	TRBD2	TRBV29-1	15	TGCAGCGTTAGTGGGGCAAGCGGGAACACAGATACGCAGTATTTT	CSVSGASGNTDTQYF
TRBJ1-2	.	.	TRBV27	16	TGTGCCAGCAGTTTATTGGGGGAGGCACCCGTCGGGGGCTACACCTTC	CASSLLGEAPVGGYTF
TRBJ2-5	.	TRBD2	TRBV6-1	18	TGTGCCAGCAGTGAAGCAAAGAGCACTAGCGCCCCATGGGTGTCCCAGTACTTC	CASSEAKSTSAPWVSQYF
TRBJ2-6	.	.	TRBV14	17	TGTGCCAGCAGCCAAGAACGGGGGCCCTCTGGGGCCAACGTCCTGACTTTC	CASSQERGPSGANVLTF
TRBJ2-5	.	.	TRBV7-6	12	TGTGCCAGCAGCGGCAGCCAAGAGACCCAGTACTTC	CASSGSQETQYF
TRBJ1-5	.	.	TRBV6-5	13	TGTGCCAGCAGCCTTGGTCAACGTCAGCCCCAGCATTTT	CASSLGQRQPQHF
TRBJ2-1	.	TRBD1	TRBV19	19	TGTGCCAGTATGAGGGGACAGGGGGTTTTAGGGGGCTCCTACAATGAGCAGTTCTTC	CASMRGQGVLGGSYNEQFF
TRBJ1-4	.	TRBD1	TRBV10-3	13	TGTGCCATCAGACCGGGACAGAATGAAAAACTGTTTTTT	CAIRPGQNEKLFF
TRBJ2-2	.	.	TRBV9	15	TGTGCCAGCAGCGTAGCCGGCGTAGCCGCCGGGGAGCTGTTTTTT	CASSVAGVAAGELFF
TRBJ1-4	.	.	TRBV18	16	TGTGCCAGCTCACTCCAACAGGGAGGAACTAATGAAAAACTGTTTTTT	CASSLQQGGTNEKLFF
TRBJ2-3	.	.	TRBV6-1	12	TGTGCCATCGTGGCAACAGCAGATACGCAGTATTTT	CAIVATADTQYF
TRBJ2-3	.	.	TRBV19	15	TGTGCCAGTAGTATTGGCCAGGGAGCCACAGATACGCAGTATTTT	CASSIGQGATDTQYF
TRBJ1-6	.	.	TRBV6-5	12	TGTGCCAGCAGGAACACGAATTCACCCCTCCACTTT	CASRNTNSPLHF
TRBJ2-3	.	.	TRBV28	14	TGTGCCAGCAGTTTAGACCCACGCACAGATACGCAGTATTTT	CASSLDPRTDTQYF
TRBJ1-1	once	.	TRBV2	13	TGTGCCAGCAGTGAACTACAGTCCACTGAAGCTTTCTTT	CASSELQSTEAFF
TRBJ2-7	.	TRBD1	TRBV19	14	TGTGCCAGTAGCCAGACAGGGGGCTCCTACGAGCAGTACTTC	CASSQTGGSYEQYF
TRBJ2-4	.	.	TRBV19	15	TGTGCCAGTAGTATTAGAGGTAAGTCCAAAAACATTCAGTACTTC	CASSIRGKSKNIQYF
TRBJ2-7	.	.	TRBV6-1	13	TGTGCCAGCAGAATAGGACACCCCTACGAGCAGTACTTC	CASRIGHPYEQYF
TRBJ1-5	.	.	TRBV21-1	19	TGTGCCAGCAGCAAAGGTTCTGGGGGGGCGCGAACGGCGGATCAGCCCCAGCATTTT	CASSKGSGGARTADQPQHF
TRBJ1-5	few	.	TRBV4-1	17	TGCGCCAGCAGCCAAGAGGTGGGCGCCATGCGGCGTCAGCCCCAGCATTTT	CASSQEVGAMRRQPQHF
TRBJ2-7	.	.	TRBV20-1	9	TGCAGTGTCACGGAGGAGCAGTACTTC	CSVTEEQYF
TRBJ2-3	.	.	TRBV5-1	14	TGCGCCAGCAAGACGGGGGACGTCACAGATACGCAGTATTTT	CASKTGDVTDTQYF
TRBJ1-5	few	.	TRBV10-1	13	TGCGCCAGCAGTCATGACGGGAATCAGCCCCAGCATTTT	CASSHDGNQPQHF